This T cell receptor beta chain was identified in a study of neurological immune-mediated disorders. 5'RACE with 10-nucleotide random UMIs produced the cDNA. Via MiXCR, TCRdb re-called the 5' RACE reads, giving one row per CDR3 protein. The sample lists about 55,000 distinct CDR3 sequences, about 4% occurring once. A note on this clonotype: Its antigen is still unknown.

The V and J ends lost 6 bases and 7 bases respectively, with 16 bases between them. The CDR3 sequence is 13 residues long. Overall study results and limits: HTLV-1-associated myelopathy showed the most TCR clonal expansion; multiple sclerosis the least, below healthy controls. One related-CDR3 cluster, identified by phylogenetic grouping, held the repertoires of 18 of 34 multiple sclerosis patients and was a possible signature. There was no association between the multiple sclerosis repertoire cluster and any clinical or MRI feature.

This TCR was sampled from a woman aged 40-49 years with multiple sclerosis. The sequencing input was CD4+ T cells from blood. The rearrangement links TRBV12-3 or TRBV12-4 to TRBJ2-7; D is perhaps TRBD2 (5 bases). In nucleotides, the CDR3 is TGTGCCAGCAGCAGTACTAGGGCCGGAGAGCAGTACTTC. It translates to CASSSTRAGEQYF.